The clone carrying this TCR beta chain was detected many times. Its antigen is not known. This record comes from a study of CD8 T cells in ankylosing spondylitis. Study-wide results and caveats: It was reported that disease-linked clones were significantly enriched in matched ankylosing spondylitis synovial fluid. Relatively rare in peripheral blood, disease-linked clones were also CD8+. Within ankylosing spondylitis blood, a TCR beta motif made up of seven to nine highly homologous variants appeared to be characteristic.

Libraries of TCR beta came from quantitative 5'-RACE with molecular barcodes. One entry per CDR3 protein results from TCRdb running MiXCR on the 5' RACE reads. The table shows 100,000 to 150,000 distinct CDR3 sequences, with roughly a sixth occurring only once. From germline, CDR1 is SQVTM and CDR2 ANQGSEA. V shed 5 bases and J 5 bases; nucleotides not matched to a gene: 9. The CDR3 has 16 residues. The sequenced sample was blood, either unsorted or a sorted T cell fraction (not recorded which). The chain employs TRBV29-1 and TRBJ2-1; 13 bases fit TRBD2. This receptor was obtained from a male donor with ankylosing spondylitis. The CDR3 region has the DNA TGCAGCGTTCTAGGACTAGCGGGAGTAAGAAACAATGAGCAGTTCTTC. Protein: CSVLGLAGVRNNEQFF.